The 21 T cell receptor beta chains presented below share a single source sample, sequenced in a study of identifying expanded T cells in peripheral blood. Produced via immunoSEQ multiplex PCR; TCRdb's table is partial and in-frame only. This table has around 130,000 clones, 75% to 90% appearing once. The source material was blood. The receptors stem from a person aged 18-70 years in good health.

The J gene is TRBJ2-7, the V gene TRBV11-1; D tentatively fits TRBD1 or TRBD2 (5 bases each). Between the trimmed V and J ends, which lost 6 bases and 6 bases, there was a span of 18 bases. The germline V gene encodes CDR1 SGHAT and CDR2 FQDESV (reference sequence). This CDR3 contains 14 residues. CDR3 coding DNA: TGTGCCAGCAGTTCAGGGACGGTTCACGGCGAGCAGTACTTC. Its protein product is CASSSGTVHGEQYF.

The CDR3 region has the DNA TGCGCCAGCAGCTTAGAATGGCAGCAAGAGACCCAGTACTTC. It yields the protein CASSLEWQQETQYF. This chain uses TRBV5-1 with TRBJ2-5; D ambiguous. V was cut by 2 bases and J by 2 bases, with 10 bases left in between. CDR1 is SGHRS, CDR2 YFSETQ, per germline. This CDR3 comprises 14 residues.

The rearrangement links TRBV29-1 to TRBJ1-3, with D maybe TRBD1 (5 bases). Trimming took 7 bases from V and 0 from J, leaving 13 bases between them. Germline CDR1 is SQVTM and CDR2 is ANQGSEA. CDR3 length: 14 amino acids. This CDR3 reads CSAEGTDSGNTIYF. Written as DNA, the CDR3 is TGCAGCGCGGAAGGGACGGACTCTGGAAACACCATATATTTT.

Only a few counts were recorded for this clone. The rearrangement joins TRBV15 to TRBJ1-2; 7 nucleotides align to TRBD1. V was clipped by 4 bases and J by 6 bases; unmatched bases: 8. Per the germline V gene, CDR1 is LNHNV and CDR2 is YYDKDF (reference sequence). The CDR3 covers 14 residues. The CDR3 sequence is CATSKDRAGDGYTF. The DNA of the CDR3 is TGTGCCACCAGCAAAGACAGGGCCGGGGATGGCTACACCTTC.

This CDR3 is CASSKALPRRVVQPQHF. In DNA, the CDR3 is TGTGCCAGCAGCAAAGCTCTCCCTAGGAGGGTCGTTCAGCCCCAGCATTTT. The chain has TRBV21-1 and TRBJ1-5. TRBV21-1 is labeled a pseudogene. The CDR3 has 17 residues.

This clone appeared a single time. V is TRBV4-3 and J is TRBJ2-7, with D perhaps TRBD1 (6 bases). V was clipped by 6 bases and J by 3 bases, with 18 bases between them. CDR1 and CDR2 from the germline V gene are LGHNA and YSLEER. This CDR3 spans 15 amino acids. CDR3 DNA sequence: TGCGCCAGCAGTCACGGGACCGGGACACACTACGAGCAGTACTTC. This encodes CASSHGTGTHYEQYF.

The chain's CDR3 is CASSQQGGRNTGELFF. The DNA of the CDR3 is TGTGCCAGCAGCCAACAGGGGGGGAGGAACACCGGGGAGCTGTTTTTT. This sequence joins TRBV6-4 and TRBJ2-2, with D perhaps TRBD1 (8 bases). CDR3 length: 16 amino acids. Germline V lookup: CDR1 MRHNA, CDR2 SNTAGT. Trimming took 6 bases from V and 1 from J, leaving 15 bases between them.

The rearrangement uses TRBV6-1 and TRBJ1-2, with TRBD1 matching over 7 bases. V gave up 5 bases and J gave up 2 bases; unmatched junction bases: 2. The CDR3 is 13 amino acids. Germline CDR1 reads MNHNS; CDR2 reads SASEGT. This CDR3 is CASSQGGNYGYTF. Written as DNA, the CDR3 is TGTGCCAGCAGTCAGGGGGGGAACTATGGCTACACCTTC.

The V gene is TRBV7-2, the J gene TRBJ2-5; D is possibly TRBD1 (7 bases). This CDR3 spans 15 amino acids. V was clipped by 4 bases and J by 1 base, with 13 bases between them. The germline V gene has CDR1 SGHTA and CDR2 FQGNSA. CDR3 sequence reads: CASSSRGDPQETQYF. In DNA, the CDR3 is TGTGCCAGCAGCTCCAGGGGGGACCCCCAAGAGACCCAGTACTTC.

V is TRBV28 and J is TRBJ1-2; D might be TRBD1 (6 bases). Deletions cut 8 bases from V and 0 bases from J, with 7 bases between. The CDR3 extends over 12 amino acids. Germline values: CDR1 MDHEN, CDR2 SYDVKM. The CDR3 coding sequence is TGTGCCAGCGGACAGCCTAACTATGGCTACACCTTC. Amino acid sequence: CASGQPNYGYTF.

The CDR3 loop is CATTGGPGAYNEQFF. The CDR3 DNA is TGTGCCACCACCGGAGGGCCCGGGGCCTACAATGAGCAGTTCTTC. The chain couples TRBV28 to TRBJ2-1; possibly TRBD2 for D (6 bases). Deletions cut 10 bases from V and 2 bases from J, with 18 bases between. This CDR3 contains 15 residues. In germline, CDR1 is MDHEN, CDR2 SYDVKM.

The rearrangement joins TRBV7-8 to TRBJ1-1; no definite D call. The CDR3 totals 14 residues. V lost 1 base and J 1 base, leaving 7 bases between the germline ends. Germline CDR1 reads SGHVS; CDR2 reads FQNEAQ. CDR3 sequence (DNA): TGTGCCAGCAGCTTAGGACATCGGAACACTGAAGCTTTCTTT. Protein: CASSLGHRNTEAFF.

This CDR3 is CASSFGSFYTQYF. The CDR3 bases are TGTGCCAGCAGCTTCGGTAGCTTTTATACGCAGTATTTT. This chain uses TRBV7-8 with TRBJ2-3; D not certain. CDR3 length equals 13 residues. V dropped 3 bases and J dropped 7 bases, with 11 bases sitting between them. Per germline, CDR1 SGHVS and CDR2 FQNEAQ. Looking up the rest from reference TRBV7-8 and TRBJ2-3 gives the full variable domain: GAGVSQSPRYKVAKRGQDVALRCDPISGHVSLFWYQQALGQGPEFLTYFQNEAQLDKSGLPSDRFFAERPEGSVSTLKIQRTQQEDSAVYLCASSFGSFYTQYFGPGTRLTVL.

The V call is TRBV5-1, the J call TRBJ1-4; D remains ambiguous. Germline values: CDR1 SGHRS, CDR2 YFSETQ. The CDR3 has 17 amino acids. Deletions cut 3 bases from V and 4 bases from J, with 19 bases between. CDR3 DNA: TGCGCCAGCAGCTATGGTGGCAGTGCCTTATATAATGAAAAACTGTTTTTT. This encodes CASSYGGSALYNEKLFF.

V and J are TRBV7-3 and TRBJ1-6, with D uncertain. The CDR3 totals 13 residues. Trimming removed 1 base from V and 15 bases from J, with 13 bases in between. CDR1 and CDR2 (germline): SGHTA, FQGTGA. CDR3 sequence: CASSLNTQAHLHF. CDR3 in DNA: TGTGCCAGCAGCTTAAATACCCAGGCGCACCTCCACTTT.

This chain links TRBV7-2 with TRBJ1-1; D gene unclear. This CDR3 contains 15 residues. CDR1 is SGHTA and CDR2 is FQGNSA in the germline V gene. The ends were cut back, 9 bases at V and 6 bases at J, with 23 bases in the middle. Here the CDR3 DNA reads TGTGCCAGAGGGTTTGGGCGGAACTTTAAACCTGAAGCTTTCTTT. Translating it yields CARGFGRNFKPEAFF.

The chain has TRBV30 and TRBJ1-5, with D possibly matching TRBD1 (6 bases). The CDR3 has 12 residues. Germline CDR1 reads GTSNPN; CDR2 reads SVGIG (reference sequence). Trimming took off 5 bases at V and 2 bases at J, with 7 bases between the two ends. In DNA form, the CDR3 reads TGTGCCTGGGAGGGGGGCAATCAGCCCCAGCATTTT. This sequence encodes CAWEGGNQPQHF.

The chain couples TRBV29-1 to TRBJ2-3; 9 bases map to TRBD1. Germline-derived CDR1 and CDR2 are SQVTM and ANQGSEA. The CDR3 is 17 residues long. V trimming: 3 bases; J trimming: 8 bases; junction bases outside the gene matches: 18. CDR3 in DNA: TGCAGCGTTGAGGCCCGGGTCCGGGACAGGGTTGATGGTACGCAGTATTTT. Translating gives CSVEARVRDRVDGTQYF.

The chain combines TRBV4-1 with TRBJ1-5; D is unclear. Germline V CDR1 and CDR2: MGHRA, YSYEKL. Trimming pared 1 base from V and 2 bases from J, leaving 0 bases between. CDR3 length: 12 amino acids. The CDR3 loop reads CASSQGNQPQHF. CDR3 coding DNA: TGCGCCAGCAGCCAAGGCAATCAGCCCCAGCATTTT.

The chain has TRBV30 and TRBJ2-1, with 7 nucleotides matching TRBD1. The junction had 4 bases not matched to a gene; V was cut back by 3 bases and J by 5 bases. The germline gives CDR1 GTSNPN, CDR2 SVGIG (reference sequence). This CDR3 is 13 amino acids long. The CDR3 here is CAWRPGQHNEQFF. DNA for the CDR3: TGTGCCTGGAGGCCGGGACAGCACAATGAGCAGTTCTTC.

The chain has TRBV7-7 and TRBJ2-1; 8 bases match TRBD2. V lost 1 base, J lost 7 bases, and 6 bases stayed unmatched. The length of the CDR3 is 15 residues. The germline V gene has CDR1 SSHAT and CDR2 FNYEAQ (reference sequence). This CDR3 is CASSLGPGGNNEQFF. The CDR3 DNA sequence: TGTGCCAGCAGCTTAGGTCCGGGAGGGAATAATGAGCAGTTCTTC. The whole variable domain, filled in from reference TRBV7-7 and TRBJ2-1, reads GAGVSQSPRYKVTKRGQDVTLRCDPISSHATLYWYQQALGQGPEFLTYFNYEAQPDKSGLPSDRFSAERPEGSISTLTIQRTEQRDSAMYRCASSLGPGGNNEQFFGPGTRLTVL.